The T cell receptor beta chain under discussion was sequenced for a study of blood T cell repertoires in COVID-19. Trimming took 5 bases from V and 7 from J, leaving 23 bases between them. From germline, CDR1 is SGHAT and CDR2 FQNNGV. CDR3 length equals 16 residues. In the authors' workflow: Estimation of nucleated cell counts relied on the amplification of reference gene primers. Clones were read by immunoSEQ multiplex PCR, and TCRdb kept only the in-frame ones, dropping some. The V and J calls and clone size come from that table; D and trimming were worked out from the DNA. The sample contains 60,000 to 65,000 clones, about three quarters of which appear only once.

The sequence was collected from a human donor in a cohort sampled during active COVID-19. The sample taken for sequencing was peripheral blood. The rearrangement links TRBV11-2 to TRBJ2-5; tentative D call: TRBD2 (6 bases). The CDR3 nucleotides are TGTGCCAGCAGCCCCCGGGACTTCGGTGCGGGGACGACCCAGTACTTC. This sequence encodes CASSPRDFGAGTTQYF. The variable domain in full, with the rest retrieved from reference TRBV11-2 and TRBJ2-5, is EAGVAQSPRYKIIEKRQSVAFWCNPISGHATLYWYQQILGQGPKLLIQFQNNGVVDDSQLPKDRFSAERLKGVDSTLKIQPAKLEDSAVYLCASSPRDFGAGTTQYFGPGTRLLVL.